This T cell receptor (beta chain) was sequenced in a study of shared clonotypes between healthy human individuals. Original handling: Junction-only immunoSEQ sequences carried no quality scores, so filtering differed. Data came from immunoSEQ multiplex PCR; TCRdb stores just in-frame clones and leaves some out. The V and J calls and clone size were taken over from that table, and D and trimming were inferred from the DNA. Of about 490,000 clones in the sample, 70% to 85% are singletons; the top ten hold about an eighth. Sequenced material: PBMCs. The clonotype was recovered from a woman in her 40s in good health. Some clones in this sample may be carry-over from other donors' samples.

The DNA for the CDR3 is TGTGCCAGCAGCCAAAACAGGCAAGAGACCCAGTACTTC. Residues: CASSQNRQETQYF. The chain couples TRBV14 to TRBJ2-5; the D gene is possibly TRBD1 (5 bases). The CDR3 loop spans 13 amino acids. CDR1 is SGHDN and CDR2 is FVKESK in the germline V gene. Trimming took 2 bases from V and 2 from J, leaving 6 bases between them.